One and the same sample provided the 15 T cell receptor beta chains below, sequenced in a study of cytomegalovirus exposure and HLA in healthy donors. This PCR relied on a set of 60 Vbeta primers and 13 Jbeta primers. Measured with immunoSEQ multiplex PCR; TCRdb has only the in-frame clones, and not every one. The repertoire holds 150,000 to 200,000 clones, with around 82% as singletons. Sequencing was performed on PBMCs. The receptors derive from a woman in her twenties or thirties in good health and CMV-seropositive.

The chain has TRBV19 and TRBJ1-2; D gene ambiguous. The CDR3 totals 14 residues. CDR1 is LNHDA and CDR2 is SQIVND in the germline V gene (reference sequence). V lost 5 bases to trimming and J lost 8 bases, with 18 bases between them. The CDR3 reads CASSPGLMGFGYTF. Written as DNA, the CDR3 is TGTGCCAGTAGTCCAGGATTAATGGGTTTCGGCTACACCTTC.

The chain joins TRBV28 to TRBJ1-1, with D maybe TRBD1 (5 bases). CDR3 length equals 15 residues. Germline assignment: CDR1 MDHEN and CDR2 SYDVKM. With 4 bases removed from V and 3 bases from J, the gap between germline ends came to 15 bases. CDR3 coding DNA: TGTGCCAGCAGTTCCAGGGTCCCCAGTGACACTGAAGCTTTCTTT. This translates into CASSSRVPSDTEAFF.

The chain employs TRBV4-3 and TRBJ2-5, with D possibly being TRBD1 (6 bases). Looked up from germline, CDR1 is LGHNA and CDR2 is YSLEER. This CDR3 has 15 amino acids. V shed 0 bases and J shed 6 bases, with 14 bases lying between them. CDR3 nucleotides: TGCGCCAGCAGCCAAGATACAGGGTCAAGGAAGACCCAGTACTTC. Translating gives CASSQDTGSRKTQYF.

This sequence joins TRBV9 and TRBJ2-1, with D maybe TRBD2 (6 bases). This CDR3 is 15 amino acids long. Trimming stripped 0 bases from V and 2 bases from J, with 9 bases between. CDR1 and CDR2 (germline): SGDLS, YYNGEE. The chain's CDR3 is CASSVAAGTYNEQFF. CDR3 nucleotides: TGTGCCAGCAGCGTAGCTGCGGGGACCTACAATGAGCAGTTCTTC.

This chain links TRBV5-6 with TRBJ2-2; 9 bases match TRBD1. CDR1 is SGHDT and CDR2 is YYEEEE in the germline V gene. This CDR3 contains 19 residues. V shed 4 bases and J 7 bases; nucleotides not matched to a gene: 20. CDR3 in DNA: TGTGCCAGCAGCCGGAAGGGGCCTTGGGACAGGGAGTTTGGCGGGGAGCTGTTTTTT. Residues: CASSRKGPWDREFGGELFF.

This clone was detected once. For the CDR3, the DNA is TGCGCCAGCAGCCAAGCCCCCGGGACAGCTTATCAGCCCCAGCATTTT. Translation: CASSQAPGTAYQPQHF. The chain recombines TRBV4-1 with TRBJ1-5, with 7 bases aligning to TRBD1. The CDR3 is made up of 16 amino acids. J lost 5 bases, V lost 1 base, and 8 bases had no gene match. Germline values: CDR1 MGHRA, CDR2 YSYEKL.

This rearrangement joins TRBV5-1 to TRBJ1-1; no clear D gene. The germline CDR1 and CDR2 sequences are SGHRS and YFSETQ. V was shortened by 2 bases and J by 0 bases, with 8 bases between the two germline ends. This CDR3 spans 14 amino acids. The CDR3 is CASSFYSLNTEAFF. CDR3 coding DNA: TGCGCCAGCAGCTTTTATTCCCTGAACACTGAAGCTTTCTTT.

The chain has TRBV30 and TRBJ1-1; TRBD1 might be the D (6 bases). Germline assignment: CDR1 GTSNPN and CDR2 SVGIG (reference sequence). The length of the CDR3 is 13 residues. CDR3 sequence reads: CGISKGGIAEAFF. CDR3 DNA sequence: TGTGGCATATCCAAGGGGGGGATCGCTGAAGCTTTCTTT. Looking up the rest from reference TRBV30 and TRBJ1-1 gives the full variable domain: SQTIHQWPATLVQPVGSPLSLECTVEGTSNPNLYWYRQAAGRGLQLLFYSVGIGQISSEVPQNLSASRPQDRQFILSSKKLLLSDSGFYLCGISKGGIAEAFFGQGTRLTVV.

The V and J genes are TRBV9 and TRBJ1-3, with 7 nucleotides matching TRBD1. Germline CDR1 is SGDLS and CDR2 is YYNGEE. Trimming at V came to 3 bases and at J to 0 bases, leaving 3 bases not matched to a gene. The CDR3 has 15 residues. The CDR3 bases are TGTGCCAGCAGCGATGGGACAGCCTCTGGAAACACCATATATTTT. This encodes CASSDGTASGNTIYF. Combining the CDR3 with reference TRBV9 and TRBJ1-3 gives the whole variable domain DSGVTQTPKHLITATGQRVTLRCSPRSGDLSVYWYQQSLDQGLQFLIQYYNGEERAKGNILERFSAQQFPDLHSELNLSSLELGDSALYFCASSDGTASGNTIYFGEGSWLTVV.

The CDR3 DNA is TGTGCCTGGAGTGTAGCAGGCTACACTGAAGCTTTCTTT. This codes for CAWSVAGYTEAFF. The chain couples TRBV30 to TRBJ1-1; D gene unclear. The CDR3 contains 13 residues. The germline CDR1 and CDR2 sequences are GTSNPN and SVGIG (reference sequence). V was clipped by 0 bases and J by 3 bases, with 8 bases between them.

V and J are TRBV6-1 and TRBJ2-7; possibly TRBD1 for D (6 bases). Trimming left V 6 bases short and J 0 bases short, with 15 bases between. CDR3 size: 15 residues. Germline CDR1 is MNHNS and CDR2 is SASEGT. The CDR3 nucleotides are TGTGCCAGCAGAAGGGATTTGGACAGCTCCTACGAGCAGTACTTC. It codes for CASRRDLDSSYEQYF.

The chain employs TRBV7-2 and TRBJ1-5; 7 nucleotides agree with TRBD1. Germline-derived CDR1 and CDR2 are SGHTA and FQGNSA. V lost 3 bases to trimming and J lost 7 bases; unmatched junction nucleotides: 6. The CDR3 is 14 amino acids. The DNA of the CDR3 is TGTGCCAGCAGCTTCGGGACAGTACCCCAGCCCCAGCATTTT. This encodes CASSFGTVPQPQHF.

The chain combines TRBV11-3 with TRBJ2-5; a possible D gene is TRBD2 (6 bases). The CDR3 has 13 residues. Trimming took off 0 bases at V and 5 bases at J, with 7 bases between the two ends. In germline, CDR1 is SGHNT, CDR2 YENEEA. CDR3 DNA sequence: TGTGCCAGCAGCTTAGAGGAGGGGGAGACCCAGTACTTC. Amino acids: CASSLEEGETQYF.

This chain uses TRBV29-1 with TRBJ1-2; 8 nucleotides line up with TRBD1. Germline assignment: CDR1 SQVTM and CDR2 ANQGSEA. This CDR3 contains 14 residues. V dropped 5 bases and J dropped 2; count of bases not matched to a gene: 7. Here the CDR3 DNA reads TGCAGCGTTTCCGGGACAGGAGCAAACTATGGCTACACCTTC. Its protein product is CSVSGTGANYGYTF. Full variable domain (rest looked up from reference TRBV29-1 and TRBJ1-2): SAVISQKPSRDICQRGTSLTIQCQVDSQVTMMFWYRQQPGQSLTLIATANQGSEATYESGFVIDKFPISRPNLTFSTLTVSNMSPEDSSIYLCSVSGTGANYGYTFGSGTRLTVV.

The V and J genes are TRBV6-1 and TRBJ1-2, with D unresolved. CDR1 is MNHNS and CDR2 is SASEGT in the germline V gene. The germline V and J ends were trimmed by 4 bases and 4 bases, with 10 bases remaining between them. There are 13 residues in the CDR3. The CDR3 region is CASSGFVIYGYTF. CDR3 nucleotides: TGTGCCAGCAGTGGTTTCGTTATCTATGGCTACACCTTC.